Sequencing of this T cell receptor beta chain was carried out in a study of cytomegalovirus exposure and HLA in healthy donors. Study-wide results and caveats: TCR beta sequences numbering under 20,000 were associated with HLA alleles at 0.05 false discovery rate in a later analysis. Previously analyzed data showed that most TCR beta V segments were productive at a frequency of about 87% or about 30%. In a later analysis, V- and J-gene trimming of beta chains associated with a DCLRE1C missense variant, replicated independently.

Use of 60 Vbeta and 13 Jbeta primers characterized the PCR. TCRdb's table, derived via immunoSEQ multiplex PCR, lists solely in-frame clones and lacks some. The sample includes around 150,000 clones, roughly three quarters of them seen just once. Regarding this clone: What it binds is not known.

This CDR3 comprises 15 residues. Germline V CDR1 and CDR2: GTSNPN, SVGIG (reference sequence). J was trimmed by 1 base and V by 2 bases; bases with no gene match: 6. This TCR came from a man between 40 and 49 years old in good health and CMV-seropositive. The source material was PBMCs. V is TRBV30 and J is TRBJ2-5, with TRBD2 matching 8 bases. The CDR3 reads CAWSTSGGSQETQYF. CDR3 sequence (DNA): TGTGCCTGGAGTACGTCGGGGGGGTCCCAAGAGACCCAGTACTTC. The entire variable domain, with the rest obtained from reference TRBV30 and TRBJ2-5, is as follows: SQTIHQWPATLVQPVGSPLSLECTVEGTSNPNLYWYRQAAGRGLQLLFYSVGIGQISSEVPQNLSASRPQDRQFILSSKKLLLSDSGFYLCAWSTSGGSQETQYFGPGTRLLVL.